Shown below are 16 T cell receptor beta chains from a single sample sequenced in a study of blood T cell repertoires in COVID-19. Assay used: immunoSEQ multiplex PCR; TCRdb lists only in-frame clones, some missing. The sample has 350,000 to 400,000 clones, more than 75% seen once; the top ten hold roughly 1.2%. Sequenced material: PBMCs or T cells enriched from blood (not recorded which). These receptors all come from a woman aged 18 to 35 who had recovered from COVID-19.

This chain links TRBV20-1 with TRBJ1-1, with D maybe TRBD1 (6 bases). Germline-derived CDR1 and CDR2 are DFQATT and SNEGSKA (reference sequence). The CDR3 totals 11 residues. Deletions cut 3 bases from V and 9 bases from J, with 11 bases between. The CDR3: CSARGDIQAFF. The DNA for the CDR3 is TGCAGTGCTAGGGGGGACATACAAGCTTTCTTT.

J is TRBJ2-7 and V is TRBV6-5, with 12 bases matching TRBD2. CDR3 length equals 16 residues. Germline trimming cut 0 bases from V and 2 bases from J; bases unmatched to any gene: 2. Germline V gives CDR1 MNHEY, CDR2 SVGAGI. The CDR3 is CASSYSRTSGAYEQYF. CDR3 DNA sequence: TGTGCCAGCAGTTACTCCCGGACTAGCGGGGCCTACGAGCAGTACTTC.

The chain is built from TRBV30 and TRBJ1-1, with D hard to call. Between the trimmed V and J ends, which lost 3 bases and 3 bases, there was a span of 11 bases. The length of the CDR3 is 13 residues. The germline CDR1 and CDR2 sequences are GTSNPN and SVGIG (reference sequence). CDR3 DNA sequence: TGTGCCTGGAGGGTAGAGCCCTACACTGAAGCTTTCTTT. It is translated as CAWRVEPYTEAFF.

The CDR3 loop is CASTPGARYTEAFF. The CDR3 nucleotides read TGTGCCAGCACTCCTGGGGCGCGGTACACTGAAGCTTTCTTT. The genes are TRBV2 and TRBJ1-1; possible D gene TRBD1, 5 bases. Germline assignment: CDR1 SNHLY and CDR2 FYNNEI. This CDR3 is 14 amino acids long. V was cut by 7 bases and J by 3 bases, with 15 bases left in between.

The chain uses TRBV19 and TRBJ1-6, with D uncertain. Trimming left V 6 bases short and J 0 bases short, with 12 bases between. CDR3 length: 16 amino acids. The germline V gene has CDR1 LNHDA and CDR2 SQIVND (reference sequence). For the CDR3, the DNA is TGTGCCAGTAGAGAGTGGGCGAGCTCCTATAATTCACCCCTCCACTTT. Amino acid sequence: CASREWASSYNSPLHF.

The J gene is TRBJ2-7, the V gene TRBV19; 9 nucleotides match TRBD1. The CDR3 extends over 16 amino acids. CDR1 and CDR2 from the germline V gene are LNHDA and SQIVND (reference sequence). V lost 2 bases to trimming and J lost 0 bases; unmatched junction nucleotides: 5. Here the CDR3 reads CASSITGTGISYEQYF. In DNA form, the CDR3 reads TGTGCCAGTAGTATAACGGGGACAGGGATCTCCTACGAGCAGTACTTC. Full variable domain (outside the CDR3, taken from reference TRBV19 and TRBJ2-7): DGGITQSPKYLFRKEGQNVTLSCEQNLNHDAMYWYRQDPGQGLRLIYYSQIVNDFQKGDIAEGYSVSREKKESFPLTVTSAQKNPTAFYLCASSITGTGISYEQYFGPGTRLTVT.

The rearrangement links TRBV6-6 to TRBJ2-1; D is possibly TRBD1 (5 bases). This CDR3 is built from 15 residues. Between the trimmed V and J ends, which lost 0 bases and 4 bases, there was a span of 10 bases. Per the germline V gene, CDR1 is MNHNY and CDR2 is SVGAGI (reference sequence). The CDR3 DNA reads TGTGCCAGCAGTTACTCAGAAGGGGCGTACAATGAGCAGTTCTTC. Translation: CASSYSEGAYNEQFF.

To note about this clone: Other DNA sequences in the sample encode the same CDR3. This rearrangement joins TRBV6-5 to TRBJ1-3; TRBD1 matches 7 bases. The V segment lost 5 bases and the J segment 1 base; nucleotides outside the gene matches: 2. CDR3 length equals 14 residues. CDR1 is MNHEY, CDR2 SVGAGI, per germline. In DNA form, the CDR3 reads TGTGCCAGCAGTCGGACAGGATCTGGAAACACCATATATTTT. Its translation is CASSRTGSGNTIYF.

The V and J genes are TRBV7-2 and TRBJ2-1; no clear D. Trimming removed 5 bases from V and 8 bases from J, with 19 bases in between. CDR1 and CDR2 (germline): SGHTA, FQGNSA. This CDR3 comprises 15 residues. The CDR3 is CASSRLPPRVDEQFF. In nucleotides, the CDR3 is TGTGCCAGCAGCAGACTCCCTCCCCGGGTCGATGAGCAGTTCTTC.

V gene TRBV6-2 or TRBV6-3 combines with J gene TRBJ1-5; perhaps TRBD1 as D (5 bases). Germline CDR1 MNHEY, CDR2 SVGEGT. The CDR3 spans 16 residues. Deletions cut 5 bases from V and 2 bases from J, with 16 bases between. CDR3 sequence reads: CASSNEMGGGNQPQHF. In nucleotides, the CDR3 is TGTGCCAGCAGTAACGAGATGGGAGGGGGCAATCAGCCCCAGCATTTT.

This chain connects TRBV6-4 to TRBJ2-3; 11 nucleotides match TRBD2. J gave up 5 bases and V 3 bases, and 4 bases lay outside the gene matches. This CDR3 has 15 amino acids. Germline loops: CDR1 MRHNA, CDR2 SNTAGT. CDR3 in amino acids: CASSELAGEEDTQYF. DNA for the CDR3: TGTGCCAGCAGTGAACTAGCGGGGGAGGAAGATACGCAGTATTTT.

Worth noting for this clone: Other DNA sequences within the sample encode an identical CDR3. The chain couples TRBV7-9 to TRBJ1-5; D not resolved. Germline V gene sequence: CDR1 SEHNR, CDR2 FQNEAQ (reference sequence). The CDR3 runs 13 residues. V dropped 2 bases and J dropped 5 bases, with 7 bases sitting between them. CDR3 coding DNA: TGTGCCAGCAGCTTAAACGGTGATCAGCCCCAGCATTTT. It specifies CASSLNGDQPQHF.

The chain links TRBV28 to TRBJ1-6, with D unresolved. Trimming shortened V by 3 bases and J by 11 bases, and 17 bases separated the two germline ends. CDR3 length: 15 residues. Germline V gene sequence: CDR1 MDHEN, CDR2 SYDVKM. In DNA, the CDR3 is TGTGCCAGCAGTTTGGGGAGACGGGCTATTCCACCCCTCCACTTT. Protein product: CASSLGRRAIPPLHF.

The chain couples TRBV11-2 to TRBJ1-1; D uncertain. The V end was cut by 8 bases, the J end by 0 bases, with 4 bases between. The germline V gene has CDR1 SGHAT and CDR2 FQNNGV. This CDR3 contains 11 residues. CDR3 residues: CASLMNTEAFF. CDR3 sequence (DNA): TGTGCCAGCCTTATGAACACTGAAGCTTTCTTT. The whole variable domain, remainder taken from reference TRBV11-2 and TRBJ1-1, is EAGVAQSPRYKIIEKRQSVAFWCNPISGHATLYWYQQILGQGPKLLIQFQNNGVVDDSQLPKDRFSAERLKGVDSTLKIQPAKLEDSAVYLCASLMNTEAFFGQGTRLTVV.

The J gene is TRBJ1-2, the V gene TRBV5-1; 9 bases match TRBD1. Germline CDR1 reads SGHRS; CDR2 reads YFSETQ. Trimming took 4 bases from V and 5 from J; bases not matched to a gene: 6. This CDR3 spans 14 amino acids. In DNA, the CDR3 is TGCGCCAGCAGCCCGGACAGGGGATATTATGGCTACACCTTC. Protein: CASSPDRGYYGYTF.

This rearrangement joins TRBV7-8 to TRBJ1-2; D possibly corresponds to TRBD1 (5 bases). This CDR3 spans 14 amino acids. The germline V gene encodes CDR1 SGHVS and CDR2 FQNEAQ. V was trimmed by 3 bases and J by 2 bases, leaving 10 bases between them. The CDR3 loop is CASSLGGVNYGYTF. The CDR3 DNA reads as TGTGCCAGCAGCTTGGGGGGGGTAAACTATGGCTACACCTTC.